These 5 T cell receptor beta chains share one sample of origin, sequenced in a study of blood T cell repertoires in COVID-19. TCRdb keeps only in-frame clones here, not all; method: immunoSEQ multiplex PCR. This sample has a few hundred thousand clones, with roughly 91% found just once. Material: peripheral blood. The receptor set was obtained from a man aged 25 to 40 with acute or convalescent COVID-19.

The rearrangement uses TRBV28 and TRBJ1-5; D might be TRBD1 (5 bases). The V gene's germline CDR1 is MDHEN and CDR2 SYDVKM. CDR3 length: 14 residues. V lost 5 bases to trimming and J lost 2 bases, with 10 bases between them. In nucleotides, the CDR3 is TGTGCCAGCAGTGCACAAGGGGGCAATCAGCCCCAGCATTTT. Protein product: CASSAQGGNQPQHF.

Notes on this clone: One end of the junction varies from germline; a read error may be responsible. The V gene is TRBV7-7, the J gene TRBJ2-5; D is possibly TRBD2 (5 bases). Germline V gene data show CDR1 as SSHAT and CDR2 as FNYEAQ (reference sequence). The CDR3 has 15 residues. DNA for the CDR3: TGTGCTAGCAGCTTAGCAGCGGCAGCTGGGGAGACCCAGTACTTC. Protein sequence: CASSLAAAAGETQYF.

The V and J genes are TRBV7-3 and TRBJ2-6; tentatively, D is TRBD1 (5 bases). From germline, CDR1 is SGHTA and CDR2 FQGTGA. This CDR3 contains 15 residues. V shed 4 bases and J shed 3 bases, with 10 bases lying between them. The CDR3 is CASSSPGIGANVLTF. For the CDR3, the DNA is TGTGCCAGCAGCTCTCCAGGGATTGGGGCCAACGTCCTGACTTTC.

This clone was seen only once. V usage is TRBV2 and J usage is TRBJ1-2; 8 bases align to TRBD1. Trimming at V came to 3 bases and at J to 6 bases, leaving 6 bases not matched to a gene. The CDR3 is 14 residues long. Germline V gene lookup returns CDR1 SNHLY and CDR2 FYNNEI. The CDR3 region is CASSEVRGLNGYTF. The CDR3 DNA is TGTGCCAGCAGTGAGGTCAGGGGGCTAAATGGCTACACCTTC.

This sequence joins TRBV5-1 and TRBJ1-5; D ambiguous. Trimming took off 4 bases at V and 2 bases at J, with 13 bases between the two ends. The CDR3 extends over 15 amino acids. CDR1 is SGHRS and CDR2 is YFSETQ in the germline V gene. As DNA, the CDR3 is TGCGCCAGCAGCGAGGATTCATGGGGCAATCAGCCCCAGCATTTT. It specifies CASSEDSWGNQPQHF. Full variable domain (outside the CDR3, taken from reference TRBV5-1 and TRBJ1-5): KAGVTQTPRYLIKTRGQQVTLSCSPISGHRSVSWYQQTPGQGLQFLFEYFSETQRNKGNFPGRFSGRQFSNSRSEMNVSTLELGDSALYLCASSEDSWGNQPQHFGDGTRLSIL.